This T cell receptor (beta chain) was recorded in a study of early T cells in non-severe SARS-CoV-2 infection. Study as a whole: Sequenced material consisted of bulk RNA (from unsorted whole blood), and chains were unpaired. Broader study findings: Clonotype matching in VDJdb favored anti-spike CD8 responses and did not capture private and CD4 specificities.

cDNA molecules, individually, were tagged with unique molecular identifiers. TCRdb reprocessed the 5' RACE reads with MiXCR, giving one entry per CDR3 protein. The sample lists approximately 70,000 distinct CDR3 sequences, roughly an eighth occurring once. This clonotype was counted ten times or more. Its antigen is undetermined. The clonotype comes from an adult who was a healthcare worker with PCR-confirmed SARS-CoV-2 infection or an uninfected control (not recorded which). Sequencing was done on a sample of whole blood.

CDR3 region: CASSSSGTPGRYEQFF. The CDR3 nucleotides are TGTGCCAGCAGCTCGTCCGGGACTCCGGGGCGATATGAGCAGTTCTTC. The chain links TRBV7-9 to TRBJ2-1, with D possibly TRBD2 on 6 matching bases. Trimming took 4 bases from V and 8 from J, leaving 21 bases between them. CDR3 length equals 16 residues. CDR1 is SEHNR, CDR2 FQNEAQ, per germline (reference sequence).